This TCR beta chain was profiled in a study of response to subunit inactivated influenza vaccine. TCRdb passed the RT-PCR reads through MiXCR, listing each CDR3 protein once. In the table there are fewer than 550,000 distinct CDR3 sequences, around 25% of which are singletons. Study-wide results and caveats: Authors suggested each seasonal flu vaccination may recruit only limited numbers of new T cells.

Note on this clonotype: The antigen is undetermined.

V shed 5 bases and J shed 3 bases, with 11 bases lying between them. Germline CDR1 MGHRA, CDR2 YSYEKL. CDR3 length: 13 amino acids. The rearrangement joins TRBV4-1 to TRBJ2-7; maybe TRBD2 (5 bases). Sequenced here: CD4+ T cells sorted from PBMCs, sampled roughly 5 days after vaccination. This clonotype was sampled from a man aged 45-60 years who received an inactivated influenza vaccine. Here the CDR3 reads CASSYRDNYEQYF. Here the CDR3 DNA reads TGCGCCAGCAGCTACCGGGATAACTACGAGCAGTACTTC.